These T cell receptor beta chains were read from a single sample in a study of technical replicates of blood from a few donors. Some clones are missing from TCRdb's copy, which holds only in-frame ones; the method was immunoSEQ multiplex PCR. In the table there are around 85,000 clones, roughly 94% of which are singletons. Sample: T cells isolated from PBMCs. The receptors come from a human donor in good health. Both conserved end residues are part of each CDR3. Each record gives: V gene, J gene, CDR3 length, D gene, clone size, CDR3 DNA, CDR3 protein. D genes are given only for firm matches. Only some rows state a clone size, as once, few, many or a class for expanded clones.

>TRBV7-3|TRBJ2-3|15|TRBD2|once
TGTGCCAGCAGCGCACTAGCGGGGTCGGCAGATACGCAGTATTTT
CASSALAGSADTQYF
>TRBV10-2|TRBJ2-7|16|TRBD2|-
TGCGCCAGCAGATTCAGACTAGCGGGAGGGGACTACGAGCAGTACTTC
CASRFRLAGGDYEQYF
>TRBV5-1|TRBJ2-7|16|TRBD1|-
TGCGCCAGCAGCTACCTCGACCGGGACAGGGGCGATCTCCAGTACTTC
CASSYLDRDRGDLQYF
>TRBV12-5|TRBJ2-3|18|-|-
TGTGCTAGTGGTTTGGTAGTAGGGCCGCGGCGGGGAACAGATACGCAGTATTTT
CASGLVVGPRRGTDTQYF
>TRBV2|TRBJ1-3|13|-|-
TGTGCCAGCAGGGCGGACTCTGGAAACACCATATATTTT
CASRADSGNTIYF
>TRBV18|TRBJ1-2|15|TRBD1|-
TGTGCCAGCTCACCACCGATGGACAGGAGATATGGCTACACCTTC
CASSPPMDRRYGYTF
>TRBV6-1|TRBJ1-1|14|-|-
TGTGCCAGCAGTACCCAGGCCCTGAACACTGAAGCTTTCTTT
CASSTQALNTEAFF
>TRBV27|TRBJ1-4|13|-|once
TGTGCCAGCAGCCTGAGGCAGAATGAAAAACTGTTTTTT
CASSLRQNEKLFF
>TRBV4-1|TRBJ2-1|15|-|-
TGCGCCAGCAGCCTAGGACTTTACGCGTGGAATGAGCAGTTCTTC
CASSLGLYAWNEQFF
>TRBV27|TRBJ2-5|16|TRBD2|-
TGTGCCAGCAGTTTAGTGCCGACTAGCGGGGAAGAGACCCAGTACTTC
CASSLVPTSGEETQYF
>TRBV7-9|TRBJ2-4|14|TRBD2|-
TGTGCCAGCACCCCAATCGCGGGAGAAAACATTCAGTACTTC
CASTPIAGENIQYF
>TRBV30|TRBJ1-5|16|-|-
TGTGCCTGGAGTGTGGGGGGATTATATAGCAATCAGCCCCAGCATTTT
CAWSVGGLYSNQPQHF
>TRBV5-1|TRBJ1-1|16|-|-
TGCGCCAGCAGCTGGGGGGGGAATGTGAGGAACACTGAAGCTTTCTTT
CASSWGGNVRNTEAFF
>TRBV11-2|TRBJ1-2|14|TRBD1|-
TGTGCCAGCAGCTTACAGGGGGCTAACTATGGCTACACCTTC
CASSLQGANYGYTF
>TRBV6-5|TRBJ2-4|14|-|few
TGTGCCAGCAGTCGCGGGACGGCCAAAAACATTCAGTACTTC
CASSRGTAKNIQYF
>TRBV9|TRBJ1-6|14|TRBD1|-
TGTGCCAGCAGCGTACAGGGGGACAATTCACCCCTCCACTTT
CASSVQGDNSPLHF
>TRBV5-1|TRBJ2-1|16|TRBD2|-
TGCGCCAGCAGCTTGGCCTTAGCGGGGGGCCACAATGAGCAGTTCTTC
CASSLALAGGHNEQFF
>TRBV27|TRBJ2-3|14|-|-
TGTGCCAGCAGTTTATCTTCTCCCACAGATACGCAGTATTTT
CASSLSSPTDTQYF
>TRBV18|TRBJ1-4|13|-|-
TGTGCCAGCTCACGGGGCGATGGCGAAAAACTGTTTTTT
CASSRGDGEKLFF
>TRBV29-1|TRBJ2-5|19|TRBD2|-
TGCAGCGTTGAATCACAACTAGCGGGGGGCAGACGGGGGTGGGAGACCCAGTACTTC
CSVESQLAGGRRGWETQYF
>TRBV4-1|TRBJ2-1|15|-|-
TGCGCCAGCAGGCCCTTGGGAGTTCCCTACAATGAGCAGTTCTTC
CASRPLGVPYNEQFF
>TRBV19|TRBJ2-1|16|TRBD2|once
TGTGCCAGTAGAGGTGCGGGAGGTAGGTATGGCAATGAGCAGTTCTTC
CASRGAGGRYGNEQFF
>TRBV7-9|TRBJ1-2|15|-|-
TGTGCCAGCAGCTTCCCTGGACAAATCAACTATGGCTACACCTTC
CASSFPGQINYGYTF
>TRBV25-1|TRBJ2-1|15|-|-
TGTGCCAGCACTCCGGCGGGGTTCACCTACAATGAGCAGTTCTTC
CASTPAGFTYNEQFF
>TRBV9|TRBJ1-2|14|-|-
TGTGCCAGCAGCGTCCCCAGGGTTATCTATGGCTACACCTTC
CASSVPRVIYGYTF
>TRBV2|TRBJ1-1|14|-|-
TGTGCCAGCAGATTTTACAGCATGAACACTGAAGCTTTCTTT
CASRFYSMNTEAFF
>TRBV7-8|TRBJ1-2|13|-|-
TGTGCCAGCAGTACCACCTCAGGCTATGGCTACACCTTC
CASSTTSGYGYTF
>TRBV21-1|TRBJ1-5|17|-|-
TGTGCCAGCAGCAAAGGACGACAGGGGGCTTGCAATCAGCCCCAGCATTTT
CASSKGRQGACNQPQHF
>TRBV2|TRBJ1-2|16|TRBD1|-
TGTGCCAGCAGTGAGCAGACCGGGACAGCTCGCTATGGCTACACCTTC
CASSEQTGTARYGYTF
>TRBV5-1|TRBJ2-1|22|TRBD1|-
TGCGCCAGCAGCTTGGGAAGCCTCGACCGCCGGGACAGGGTAAACTCCTACAATGAGCAGTTCTTC
CASSLGSLDRRDRVNSYNEQFF
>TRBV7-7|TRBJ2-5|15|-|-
TGTGCCAGCAGCTTAGGTGTACAGGTGATGGAGACCCAGTACTTC
CASSLGVQVMETQYF
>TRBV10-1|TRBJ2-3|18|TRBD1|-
TGCGCCAGCCGGGACAGGGGGCGATGGGCCCACGGCAAAGATACGCAGTATTTT
CASRDRGRWAHGKDTQYF
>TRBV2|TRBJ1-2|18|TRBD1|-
TGTGCCAGCAGTGATCCTCAGGGGGCGACGAAGGATTTCATTGGCTACACCTTC
CASSDPQGATKDFIGYTF
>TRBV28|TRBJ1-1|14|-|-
TGTGCCAGCAGTTTATGGGACAGAAACACTGAAGCTTTCTTT
CASSLWDRNTEAFF
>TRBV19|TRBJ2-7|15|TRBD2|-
TGTGCCAGTATCGGGGGGCGGGGGGCCCCCTACGAGCAGTACTTC
CASIGGRGAPYEQYF
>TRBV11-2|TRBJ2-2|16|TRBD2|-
TGTGCCAGCAGCTTAGATCTAGCGGGAGGCACCGGGGAGCTGTTTTTT
CASSLDLAGGTGELFF
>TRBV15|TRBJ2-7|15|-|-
TGTGCCACCAGCAGAGATCGACTAGGAGCCTACGAGCAGTACTTC
CATSRDRLGAYEQYF
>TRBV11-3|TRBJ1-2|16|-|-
TGTGCCAGCAGCTTTTCTTTAATCGAGGTTAACTATGGCTACACCTTC
CASSFSLIEVNYGYTF
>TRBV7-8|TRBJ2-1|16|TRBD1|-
TGTGCCAGCAGCTTAGCGCGCAGGGGGTTGCTCAATGAGCAGTTCTTC
CASSLARRGLLNEQFF
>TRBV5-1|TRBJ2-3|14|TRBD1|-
TGCGCCAGCAGCCCGGGACAGGTCACAGATACGCAGTATTTT
CASSPGQVTDTQYF
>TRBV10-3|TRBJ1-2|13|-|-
TGTGCCATCGGGAAGGACAGTAACTATGGCTACACCTTC
CAIGKDSNYGYTF
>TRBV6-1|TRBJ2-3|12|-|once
TGTGCCAGCCACAGGCCCCCAGATACGCAGTATTTT
CASHRPPDTQYF
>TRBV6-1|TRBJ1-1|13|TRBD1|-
TGTGCCAGCAGTCGGACAGGGGACACTGAAGCTTTCTTT
CASSRTGDTEAFF
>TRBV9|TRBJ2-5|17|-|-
TGTGCCAGCAGCGAGGGGGACTACTTGATGTACCAAGAGACCCAGTACTTC
CASSEGDYLMYQETQYF
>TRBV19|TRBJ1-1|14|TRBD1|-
TGTGCCAGTAGAGAACAGGGGGGACACACTGAAGCTTTCTTT
CASREQGGHTEAFF
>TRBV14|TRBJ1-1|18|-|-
TGTGCCAGCAGCCAAGAAGAAGTTTGGGGTGGGAGAAAGACTGAAGCTTTCTTT
CASSQEEVWGGRKTEAFF
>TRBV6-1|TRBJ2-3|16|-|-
TGTGCCAGCAGTGAAGCGTCAGGGTTTTGGACAGATACGCAGTATTTT
CASSEASGFWTDTQYF
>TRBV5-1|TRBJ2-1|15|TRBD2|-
TGCGCCAGCAGCTTTCTAGCGGGAGTGGACAATGAGCAGTTCTTC
CASSFLAGVDNEQFF
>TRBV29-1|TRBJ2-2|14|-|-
TGCAGCGTTGAAGAACCGACAATGACCGGGGAGCTGTTTTTT
CSVEEPTMTGELFF
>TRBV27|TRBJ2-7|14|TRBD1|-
TGTGCCAGCAGTTTGGGACAGGGGGCGGGAGAGCAGTACTTC
CASSLGQGAGEQYF
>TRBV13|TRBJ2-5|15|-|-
TGTGCCAGCAGCCGGCGGTATCGGGGGAAAGAGACCCAGTACTTC
CASSRRYRGKETQYF
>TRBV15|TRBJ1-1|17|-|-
TGTGCCACCAGCAGTGCTGGACGGTGGGGGCTAAAGGATGAAGCTTTCTTT
CATSSAGRWGLKDEAFF
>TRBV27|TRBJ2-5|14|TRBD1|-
TGTGCCAGCAGACACTATGACAGGGGCAAGACCCAGTACTTC
CASRHYDRGKTQYF